The sequence of this T cell receptor (beta chain) was determined in a study of metastatic and nonmetastatic thyroid tumors. Study context: Repertoires from blood and tumor or nodule tissue of malignant and benign thyroid patients were compared.

TCRdb reassembled clones from the PCR reads with MiXCR. The sample carries approximately 41,000 clones, 28% recorded once. After removal of 5 bases from V and 1 base from J, the junction contained 3 bases not matched to a gene. Per the germline V gene, CDR1 is SGHTA and CDR2 is FQGNSA. CDR3 size: 14 residues. Every patient was untreated before thyroid surgery. The J gene is TRBJ1-1, the V gene TRBV7-2; 8 nucleotides agree with TRBD1. Sequencing was done on a sample of blood. The TCR sequence derives from a male donor with papillary thyroid cancer or a benign thyroid nodule (not recorded which). Some clones in this sample may be carry-over from other donors' samples. The CDR3 nucleotides are TGTGCCAGCAGCCCAGGACAGGGGAACACTGAAGCTTTCTTT. It specifies CASSPGQGNTEAFF.